Listed here are 19 T cell receptor beta chains from one sample, sequenced in a study of cytomegalovirus exposure and HLA in healthy donors. Primers: 60 Vbeta forward and 13 Jbeta reverse. Produced via immunoSEQ multiplex PCR; TCRdb's table is partial and in-frame only. The sample shows 100,000 to 150,000 clones, 70% to 85% of them seen only once. Source material: PBMCs. These receptors came from a woman aged 55-70 years in good health and CMV-seropositive.

The V and J genes are TRBV11-2 and TRBJ2-7, with a tentative D call TRBD1 (6 bases). V was shortened by 1 base and J by 3 bases, with 10 bases between the two germline ends. Germline V gene sequence: CDR1 SGHAT, CDR2 FQNNGV. This CDR3 has 14 residues. The CDR3 nucleotides are TGTGCCAGCAGCTTAGGGGTAGGGGGCTACGAGCAGTACTTC. It codes for CASSLGVGGYEQYF.

CDR3 DNA: TGTGCCAGCAGCCGGGACAGGGACTCCTACGAGCAGTACTTC. Translation gives CASSRDRDSYEQYF. V usage is TRBV11-1 and J usage is TRBJ2-7, with TRBD1 matching over 9 bases. Germline V gene data show CDR1 as SGHAT and CDR2 as FQDESV (reference sequence). The trim removed 5 bases at V and 0 bases at J, leaving 2 bases unmatched. This CDR3 is built from 14 residues. Full variable domain (rest looked up from reference TRBV11-1 and TRBJ2-7): EAEVAQSPRYKITEKSQAVAFWCDPISGHATLYWYRQILGQGPELLVQFQDESVVDDSQLPKDRFSAERLKGVDSTLKIQPAELGDSAMYLCASSRDRDSYEQYFGPGTRLTVT.

The chain links TRBV29-1 to TRBJ2-7; no reliable D call. Trimming took off 3 bases at V and 2 bases at J, with 11 bases between the two ends. Per the germline V gene, CDR1 is SQVTM and CDR2 is ANQGSEA. The CDR3 runs to 13 residues. CDR3: CSVDLQNPYEQYF. In DNA, the CDR3 is TGCAGCGTTGATTTGCAGAACCCCTACGAGCAGTACTTC.

This chain links TRBV10-1 with TRBJ2-3, with D possibly TRBD1 on 5 matching bases. Germline V gene lookup returns CDR1 WNHNN and CDR2 SYGVQD (reference sequence). Trimming stripped 3 bases from V and 9 bases from J, with 10 bases between. This CDR3 has 12 amino acids. The CDR3 region has the DNA TGCGCCAGCAGTGACCAGGGATCCACGCAGTATTTT. Translating it yields CASSDQGSTQYF.

The chain joins TRBV7-2 to TRBJ2-5; no reliable D call. This CDR3 contains 14 residues. Germline V gene sequence: CDR1 SGHTA, CDR2 FQGNSA. V gave up 1 base and J gave up 1 base, with 7 bases separating them. The CDR3 here is CASSLGGSQETQYF. The CDR3 region has the DNA TGTGCCAGCAGCTTAGGTGGCAGCCAAGAGACCCAGTACTTC.

J is TRBJ2-2 and V is TRBV5-1; no clear D gene. V lost 4 bases and J 2 bases, leaving 12 bases between the germline ends. From germline, CDR1 is SGHRS and CDR2 YFSETQ. The CDR3 loop spans 15 amino acids. CDR3: CASSRQAFNTGELFF. The CDR3 nucleotides are TGCGCCAGCAGCCGGCAGGCCTTCAACACCGGGGAGCTGTTTTTT.

The chain carries TRBV5-1 and TRBJ2-5; 9 bases are a match to TRBD2. Trimming removed 3 bases from V and 5 bases from J; junction bases left unmatched: 11. CDR3 length: 16 amino acids. The germline V gene encodes CDR1 SGHRS and CDR2 YFSETQ. The CDR3 is CASSSEVAGVGETQYF. The CDR3 DNA reads as TGCGCCAGCAGCTCCGAGGTAGCGGGGGTGGGGGAGACCCAGTACTTC.

This clone was detected a few times. The chain is built from TRBV7-2 and TRBJ2-1; 8 positions match TRBD2. CDR1 and CDR2 from the germline V gene are SGHTA and FQGNSA. The length of the CDR3 is 15 residues. Trimming at V came to 5 bases and at J to 6 bases, leaving 9 bases not matched to a gene. CDR3 sequence (DNA): TGTGCCAGCAGCCCCACCAACGGGGGGGGCAATGAGCAGTTCTTC. This gives the protein CASSPTNGGGNEQFF.

This clone was picked up one time. Other DNA sequences of this sample code for an identical CDR3. This sequence joins TRBV27 and TRBJ1-1, with D perhaps matching TRBD1 (6 bases). CDR3 length: 14 amino acids. Germline V gives CDR1 MNHEY, CDR2 SMNVEV (reference sequence). V lost 2 bases, J lost 4 bases, and 11 bases lay in between. The CDR3 DNA reads as TGTGCCAGCAGTTTAGGGCAGGGGAGCACTGAAGCTTTCTTT. Encoded protein: CASSLGQGSTEAFF.

The chain is built from TRBV7-2 and TRBJ1-5; D possibly corresponds to TRBD1 (5 bases). From germline, CDR1 is SGHTA and CDR2 FQGNSA. This CDR3 spans 14 amino acids. The V and J ends lost 2 bases and 6 bases respectively, with 11 bases between them. CDR3 amino acids: CASSLWQGSQPQHF. The CDR3 DNA is TGTGCCAGCAGCTTATGGCAGGGAAGTCAGCCCCAGCATTTT.

The sample holds one count of this clone. The chain carries TRBV5-1 and TRBJ1-2; no clear D gene. In germline, CDR1 is SGHRS, CDR2 YFSETQ. The V gene lost 6 bases and the J gene lost 3 bases, with 12 bases spanning the gap. The CDR3 runs to 13 residues. CDR3 loop: CASTDGDYYGYTF. The CDR3 DNA reads TGCGCCAGCACCGACGGGGATTACTATGGCTACACCTTC.

The rearrangement links TRBV11-2 to TRBJ1-5; 7 positions agree with TRBD1. Trimming cost V 5 bases and J 5 bases; bases outside gene matches: 6. Per the germline V gene, CDR1 is SGHAT and CDR2 is FQNNGV. There are 14 residues in the CDR3. The CDR3 coding sequence is TGTGCCAGCAGCCCAGGGGGACATTATCAGCCCCAGCATTTT. Translated, it gives CASSPGGHYQPQHF. Complete variable domain (other parts from reference TRBV11-2 and TRBJ1-5): EAGVAQSPRYKIIEKRQSVAFWCNPISGHATLYWYQQILGQGPKLLIQFQNNGVVDDSQLPKDRFSAERLKGVDSTLKIQPAKLEDSAVYLCASSPGGHYQPQHFGDGTRLSIL.

Turning to this clone: At one end, the junction sequence differs from germline, possibly due to a read error. This sequence joins TRBV29-1 and TRBJ2-3; weak D call: TRBD1 (5 bases). CDR3 size: 14 residues. Germline-derived CDR1 and CDR2 are SQVTM and ANQGSEA. CDR3 residues: CSVEDMDNTYTQYF. The CDR3 region has the DNA TGCAGCGTTGAGGATATGGACAACACATATACGCAGTATTTT.

The chain couples TRBV28 to TRBJ2-7, with 7 positions matching TRBD1. The CDR3 is 14 residues long. Trimming removed 6 bases from V and 2 bases from J; junction bases left unmatched: 7. Germline loops: CDR1 MDHEN, CDR2 SYDVKM. The CDR3 loop is CASRTGLFTYEQYF. CDR3 coding DNA: TGTGCCAGCAGGACAGGGTTATTTACCTACGAGCAGTACTTC.

V gene TRBV7-2 combines with J gene TRBJ1-5, with D maybe TRBD1 (6 bases). The ends were cut back, 4 bases at V and 4 bases at J, with 14 bases in the middle. Looked up from germline, CDR1 is SGHTA and CDR2 is FQGNSA. The CDR3 extends over 15 amino acids. The CDR3 spells CASSSPQGFNQPQHF. DNA for the CDR3: TGTGCCAGCAGCTCCCCACAGGGATTTAATCAGCCCCAGCATTTT.

The CDR3 loop reads CASSFGGRETQYF. The CDR3 DNA reads TGTGCCAGCAGCTTCGGGGGAAGAGAGACCCAGTACTTC. The chain couples TRBV5-4 to TRBJ2-5; TRBD2 is a possible D gene (6 bases). Germline V gene lookup returns CDR1 SGHNT and CDR2 YYREEE (reference sequence). The CDR3 covers 13 residues. V was pared by 2 bases and J by 4 bases, with 9 bases between. The full variable domain, in which reference TRBV5-4 and TRBJ2-5 provide the parts outside the CDR3, is ETGVTQSPTHLIKTRGQQVTLRCSSQSGHNTVSWYQQALGQGPQFIFQYYREEENGRGNFPPRFSGLQFPNYSSELNVNALELDDSALYLCASSFGGRETQYFGPGTRLLVL.

The CDR3 sequence is CASSIGSTEAFF. The CDR3 nucleotides read TGTGCCAGTAGTATAGGGAGCACTGAAGCTTTCTTT. The V and J genes are TRBV19 and TRBJ1-1, with D hard to call. In germline, CDR1 is LNHDA, CDR2 SQIVND (reference sequence). This CDR3 spans 12 amino acids. V was trimmed by 1 base and J by 4 bases, leaving 4 bases between them.

This clone was picked up a small number of times. The chain has TRBV10-3 and TRBJ1-4, with D perhaps TRBD1 (6 bases). CDR1 and CDR2 (germline): ENHRY, SYGVKD. Trimming stripped 6 bases from V and 5 bases from J, with 7 bases between. The CDR3 has 12 residues. The CDR3 nucleotides are TGTGCCATCAGACAGGGAAATGAAAAACTGTTTTTT. Translated, it gives CAIRQGNEKLFF.

The V gene is TRBV5-1, the J gene TRBJ1-1, with D tentatively TRBD1 (6 bases). The germline V gene has CDR1 SGHRS and CDR2 YFSETQ. Deletions cut 1 base from V and 0 bases from J, with 19 bases between. This CDR3 comprises 18 residues. CDR3 DNA sequence: TGCGCCAGCAGCTTGACGGGGTCGCGCGGGGGCTTGAACACTGAAGCTTTCTTT. It translates to CASSLTGSRGGLNTEAFF. The full variable domain, its missing parts supplied by reference TRBV5-1 and TRBJ1-1, is KAGVTQTPRYLIKTRGQQVTLSCSPISGHRSVSWYQQTPGQGLQFLFEYFSETQRNKGNFPGRFSGRQFSNSRSEMNVSTLELGDSALYLCASSLTGSRGGLNTEAFFGQGTRLTVV.